This T cell receptor (beta chain) was profiled in a study of vaccination and CD4 T cells after COVID-19. Study as a whole: Diagnosis preceded the drawing of post-COVID samples by a median roughly 96 days (range 35 to 161).

The CDR3 has 14 amino acids. In germline, CDR1 is SGHAT, CDR2 FQDESV (reference sequence). The V gene lost 1 base and the J gene lost 0 bases, with 6 bases spanning the gap. An Oncomine TCR Beta short-read assay was used to sequence the DNA from cultured CD4+ T cells. Using its own MiXCR run on the PCR reads, TCRdb lists one record per CDR3 protein. The sample yields 20,000 to 25,000 distinct CDR3 sequences, roughly two fifths seen once. On this clonotype: Its specificity is unknown.

Treatment given: roughly ten-day PBMC culture with coronavirus spike peptide pools or control peptides (ViraFEST assay). Half the medium was exchanged for fresh IL-2 medium on days 3 and 7. V and J are TRBV11-1 and TRBJ2-5; perhaps D is TRBD1 or TRBD2 (5 bases each). This receptor was obtained from a human donor who had recovered from COVID-19. Material: CD4+ T cells from blood, cultured in vitro, obtained before SARS-CoV-2 vaccination. The CDR3 nucleotides are TGTGCCAGCAGCTTAGGGGGGTACCAAGAGACCCAGTACTTC. Translating gives CASSLGGYQETQYF.